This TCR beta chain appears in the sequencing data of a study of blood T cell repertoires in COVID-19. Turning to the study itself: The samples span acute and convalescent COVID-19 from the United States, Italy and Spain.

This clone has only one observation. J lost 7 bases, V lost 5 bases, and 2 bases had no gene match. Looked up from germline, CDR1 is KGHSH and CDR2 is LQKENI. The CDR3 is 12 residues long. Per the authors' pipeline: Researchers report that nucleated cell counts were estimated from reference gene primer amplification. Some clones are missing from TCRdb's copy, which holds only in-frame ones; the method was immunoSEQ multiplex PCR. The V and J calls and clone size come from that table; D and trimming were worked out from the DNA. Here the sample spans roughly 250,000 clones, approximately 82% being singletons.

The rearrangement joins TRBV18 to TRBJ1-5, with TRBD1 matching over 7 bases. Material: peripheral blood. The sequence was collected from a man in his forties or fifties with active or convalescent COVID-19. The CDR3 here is CASSVQGQPQHF. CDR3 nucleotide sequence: TGTGCCAGCTCAGTACAGGGGCAGCCCCAGCATTTT.